This TCR beta chain is drawn from a study of blood T cell repertoires in COVID-19. Original analysis: Reference gene primer amplification in the assay estimated nucleated cell counts. Profiling relied on immunoSEQ multiplex PCR, and the TCRdb table lists in-frame clones only, not all of them. The DNA gave D and trimming, while V, J and clone size come from that table. The sample yields more than 300,000 clones, nearly 90% seen once. Trimming removed 2 bases from V and 4 bases from J; junction bases left unmatched: 4. Germline CDR1 is SGHVS and CDR2 is FNYEAQ. The CDR3 runs 15 residues. The material sequenced was peripheral blood. The sequence was collected from a woman in her 40s with COVID-19, enrolled during active disease. The V and J genes are TRBV7-6 and TRBJ1-4, with 7 bases aligning to TRBD1. Written as DNA, the CDR3 is TGTGCCAGCAGCTTACCGGGACAGCTTAATGAAAAACTGTTTTTT. This translates into CASSLPGQLNEKLFF.